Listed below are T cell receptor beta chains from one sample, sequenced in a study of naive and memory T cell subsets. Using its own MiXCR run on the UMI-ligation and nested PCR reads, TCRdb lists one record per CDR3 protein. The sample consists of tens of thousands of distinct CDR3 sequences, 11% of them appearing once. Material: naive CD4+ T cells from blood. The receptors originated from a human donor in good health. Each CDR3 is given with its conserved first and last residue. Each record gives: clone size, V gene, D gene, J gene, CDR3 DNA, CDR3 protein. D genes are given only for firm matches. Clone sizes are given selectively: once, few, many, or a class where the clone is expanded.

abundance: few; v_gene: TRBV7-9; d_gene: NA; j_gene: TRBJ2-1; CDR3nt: TGTGCCAGCAGCTCAACCCGGTCCGGGAGCGGGTGGAATGAGCAGTTCTTC; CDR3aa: CASSSTRSGSGWNEQFF
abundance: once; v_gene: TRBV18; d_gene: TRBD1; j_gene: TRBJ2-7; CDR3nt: TGTGCCAGCTCACCACCGACAGGGAGTTACGAGCAGTACTTC; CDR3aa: CASSPPTGSYEQYF
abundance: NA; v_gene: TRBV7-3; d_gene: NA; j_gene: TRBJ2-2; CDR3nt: TGTGCCAGCAGCTCCTCCCCCGGGGAGCTGTTTTTT; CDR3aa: CASSSSPGELFF
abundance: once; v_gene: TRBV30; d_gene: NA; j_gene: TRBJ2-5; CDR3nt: TGTGCCTGGAGTGTCCCATGGGGGCACCCGGAGGTAGAGACCCAGTACTTC; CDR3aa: CAWSVPWGHPEVETQYF
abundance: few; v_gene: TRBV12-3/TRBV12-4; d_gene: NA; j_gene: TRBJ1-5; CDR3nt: TGTGCCAGCAGTTTATGGGGAGAGGGACACAATAGCAATCAGCCCCAGCATTTT; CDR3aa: CASSLWGEGHNSNQPQHF
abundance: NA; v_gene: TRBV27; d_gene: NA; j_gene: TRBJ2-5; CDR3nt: TGTGCCAGCAGCCTTAGAGGGACCCTCGGAAGGGAGACCCAGTACTTC; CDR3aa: CASSLRGTLGRETQYF
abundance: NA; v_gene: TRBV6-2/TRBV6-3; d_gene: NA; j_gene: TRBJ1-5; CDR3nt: TGTGCCAGCAGCCCAAGGGCAGGGGGCAATCAGCCCCAGCATTTT; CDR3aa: CASSPRAGGNQPQHF
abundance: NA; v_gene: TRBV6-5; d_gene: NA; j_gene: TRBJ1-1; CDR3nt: TGTGCCGGCAGACCCCTCGGGGGTCAGAACACTGAAGCTTTCTTT; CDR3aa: CAGRPLGGQNTEAFF
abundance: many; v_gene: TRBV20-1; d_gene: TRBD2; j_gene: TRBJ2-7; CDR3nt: TGCAGTGCTAGAGATGGGACTAGCGTGTACGAGCAGTACTTC; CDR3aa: CSARDGTSVYEQYF
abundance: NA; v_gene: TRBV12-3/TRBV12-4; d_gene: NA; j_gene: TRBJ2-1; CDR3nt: TGTGCCGCAGGGAAATCCTACAATGAGCAGTTCTTC; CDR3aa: CAAGKSYNEQFF
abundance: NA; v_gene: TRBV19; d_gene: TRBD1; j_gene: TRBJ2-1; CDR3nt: TGTGCCAGTAAGAAGTTCGGGACAGGGACGTTCAATGAGCAGTTCTTC; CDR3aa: CASKKFGTGTFNEQFF
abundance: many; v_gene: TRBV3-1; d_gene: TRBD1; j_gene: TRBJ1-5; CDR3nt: TGTGCCAGCAGCCAAACTCAGGGGGGACAGGGTGGCAATCAGCCCCAGCATTTT; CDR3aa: CASSQTQGGQGGNQPQHF
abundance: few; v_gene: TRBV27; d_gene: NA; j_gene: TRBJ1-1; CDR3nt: TGTGCCAGCAGTTTGGTGCGGGGTGAAGCTTTCTTT; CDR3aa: CASSLVRGEAFF
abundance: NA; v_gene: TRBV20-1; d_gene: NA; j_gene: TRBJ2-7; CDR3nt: TGCAGTGCTAGAGATTCACAGGGTCTAGACGAGCAGTACTTC; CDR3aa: CSARDSQGLDEQYF
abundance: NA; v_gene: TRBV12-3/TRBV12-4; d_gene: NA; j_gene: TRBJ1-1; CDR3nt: TGTGCCAGCAGTTTAAACGGGGGGAAGGTCACTGAAGCTTTCTTT; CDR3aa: CASSLNGGKVTEAFF
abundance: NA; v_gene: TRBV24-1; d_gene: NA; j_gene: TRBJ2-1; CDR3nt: TGTGCCACCAGTGACACGCGCAGGGGTCCAAATGAGCAGTTCTTC; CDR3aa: CATSDTRRGPNEQFF
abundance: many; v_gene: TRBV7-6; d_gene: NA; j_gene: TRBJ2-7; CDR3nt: TGTGCCAGCAGTCCCTCGGGGCCCTTGGGTTCCTACGAGCAGTACTTC; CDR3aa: CASSPSGPLGSYEQYF
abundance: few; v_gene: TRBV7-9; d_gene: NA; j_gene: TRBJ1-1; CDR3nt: TGTGCCAGCAGCTTAGCAGGTGGGGGCACTGAAGCTTTCTTT; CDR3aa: CASSLAGGGTEAFF
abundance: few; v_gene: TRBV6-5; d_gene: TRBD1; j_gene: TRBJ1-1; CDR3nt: TGTGCCAGCAGTTCCCCGGGACAGGGGACACATTCTGAAGCTTTCTTT; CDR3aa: CASSSPGQGTHSEAFF
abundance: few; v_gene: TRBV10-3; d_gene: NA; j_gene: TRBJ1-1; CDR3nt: TGTGCCATAGGGGCAGGGTATGAAAGCACTGAAGCTTTCTTT; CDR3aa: CAIGAGYESTEAFF
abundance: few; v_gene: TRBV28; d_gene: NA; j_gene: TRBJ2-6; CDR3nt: TGTGCCAGCAGTTTTTCGACGGCCTCTGGGGCCAACGTCCTGACTTTC; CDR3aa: CASSFSTASGANVLTF
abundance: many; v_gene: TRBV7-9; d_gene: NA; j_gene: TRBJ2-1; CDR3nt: TGTGCCGGCGGACAGTCCCGTGAGCAGTTCTTC; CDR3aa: CAGGQSREQFF
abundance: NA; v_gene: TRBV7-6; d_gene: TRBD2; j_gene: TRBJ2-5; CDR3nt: TGTGCCAGCAGCTCGGGACTAGGTCAAGAGACCCAGTACTTC; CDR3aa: CASSSGLGQETQYF
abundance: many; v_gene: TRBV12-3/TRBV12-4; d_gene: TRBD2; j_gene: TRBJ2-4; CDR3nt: TGTGCCAGCAGTTTACATCTAGCGGGAATAGACATTCAGTACTTC; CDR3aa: CASSLHLAGIDIQYF
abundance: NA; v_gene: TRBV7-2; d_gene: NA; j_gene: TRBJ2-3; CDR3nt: TGTGCCAGCAGCTTATGGAGGGAGGTCACAGATACGCAGTATTTT; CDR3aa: CASSLWREVTDTQYF
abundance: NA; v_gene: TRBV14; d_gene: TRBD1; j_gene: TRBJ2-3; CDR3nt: TGTGCCACCTTAAGGGGACAGGGGGTCGTAGATACGCAGTATTTT; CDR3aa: CATLRGQGVVDTQYF
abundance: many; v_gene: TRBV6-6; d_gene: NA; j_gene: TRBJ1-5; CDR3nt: TGTGCCAGCAGTTTAGACGGGACATTCGGTCAGCCCCAGCATTTT; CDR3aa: CASSLDGTFGQPQHF
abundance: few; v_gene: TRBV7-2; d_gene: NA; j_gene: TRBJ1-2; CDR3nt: TGTGCCAGCAGCTCCGGGACTAACTATGGCTACACCTTC; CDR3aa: CASSSGTNYGYTF
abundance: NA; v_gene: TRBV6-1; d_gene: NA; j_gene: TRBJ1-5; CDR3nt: TGTGCCAGCAAGGGCGCACGGGCAGAATGGCAGCCCCAGCATTTT; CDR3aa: CASKGARAEWQPQHF
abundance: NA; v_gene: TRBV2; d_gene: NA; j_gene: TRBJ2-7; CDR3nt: TGTGCCAGCAGTGAAAGCGACGCAGGGGCCTACGAGCAGTACTTC; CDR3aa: CASSESDAGAYEQYF
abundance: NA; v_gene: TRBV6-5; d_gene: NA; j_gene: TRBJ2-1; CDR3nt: TGTGCCAGCAGTTTCTCTGGGGGCGGGACCGATGAGCAGTTCTTC; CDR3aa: CASSFSGGGTDEQFF
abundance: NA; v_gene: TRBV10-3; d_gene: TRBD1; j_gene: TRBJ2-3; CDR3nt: TGTGCCATCAGTGAGTCGACAGGGGGAAACACAGATACGCAGTATTTT; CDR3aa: CAISESTGGNTDTQYF
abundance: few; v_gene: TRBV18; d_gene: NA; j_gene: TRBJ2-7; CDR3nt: TGTGCCAGCTCCCCTCTTGTGGCTACAACTAACTACGAGCAGTACTTC; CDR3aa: CASSPLVATTNYEQYF
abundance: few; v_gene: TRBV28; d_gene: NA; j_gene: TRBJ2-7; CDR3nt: TGTGCCAGCAGTTTAGGAGACAGCGTACTCTCCTACGAGCAGTACTTC; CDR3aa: CASSLGDSVLSYEQYF